Listed here are 32 T cell receptor beta chains from one sample, sequenced in a study of blood T cell repertoires in COVID-19. Here immunoSEQ multiplex PCR was the method, and the copy in TCRdb shows in-frame clones only, minus some. The data show approximately 220,000 clones, 80% to 85% seen once. Sequencing was done on a sample of peripheral blood. The receptors were sampled from a woman aged 25 to 39 who had recovered from COVID-19.

As concerns this clone: At one boundary the junction diverges from the germline segment, which might be a read error. The chain joins TRBV29-1 to TRBJ2-3, with D perhaps matching TRBD2 (6 bases). CDR1 and CDR2 (germline): SQVTM, ANQGSEA. The CDR3 contains 12 residues. The CDR3 here is CSAMLTSASGHF. The CDR3 nucleotides read TGCAGCGCCATGCTGACTAGTGCCAGTGGGCATTTT.

The chain employs TRBV12-3 or TRBV12-4 and TRBJ2-2; D is ambiguous. V lost 10 bases, J lost 5 bases, and 11 bases lay in between. CDR3 length: 12 amino acids. The CDR3 protein is CATSLETGELFF. CDR3 coding DNA: TGTGCCACTTCTCTAGAAACCGGGGAGCTGTTTTTT.

The chain carries TRBV10-3 and TRBJ2-1; no firm D call. V was cut by 10 bases and J by 1 base, with 17 bases left in between. Germline assignment: CDR1 ENHRY and CDR2 SYGVKD. CDR3 length: 15 amino acids. In DNA form, the CDR3 reads TGTGCCACTGCCCCATTCATAGATTCCTACAATGAGCAGTTCTTC. Translating gives CATAPFIDSYNEQFF.

The J gene is TRBJ2-2, the V gene TRBV19; tentatively, D is TRBD2 (5 bases). CDR1 LNHDA and CDR2 SQIVND come from the germline V gene (reference sequence). The CDR3 runs 14 residues. V lost 11 bases and J lost 1, with 14 bases in between. The CDR3 spells CAGRTDKNTGELFF. The CDR3 nucleotides read TGTGCCGGACGGACTGATAAGAACACCGGGGAGCTGTTTTTT.

This clone has ten or more counts. The CDR3 region is CAWSSQNYGYTF. As DNA, the CDR3 is TGTGCCTGGAGTTCACAAAACTATGGCTACACCTTC. The chain uses TRBV30 and TRBJ1-2, with D hard to call. Deletions cut 2 bases from V and 2 bases from J, with 6 bases between. Germline V gene sequence: CDR1 GTSNPN, CDR2 SVGIG (reference sequence). The CDR3 runs to 12 residues.

The V and J genes are TRBV10-2 and TRBJ2-7, with 7 bases lining up with TRBD2. The V and J ends lost 8 bases and 2 bases, in that order; junction bases with no gene match: 9. This CDR3 has 14 residues. Germline lookup yields CDR1 WSHSY and CDR2 SAAADI. CDR3 residues: CASLRDYSTYEQYF. The CDR3 nucleotides read TGCGCCAGCCTCCGGGACTACTCAACCTACGAGCAGTACTTC.

V usage is TRBV19 and J usage is TRBJ1-6, with 7 bases matching TRBD1. This CDR3 contains 15 residues. In germline, CDR1 is LNHDA, CDR2 SQIVND (reference sequence). V gave up 6 bases and J gave up 6 bases; unmatched junction bases: 8. The chain's CDR3 is CASSNPGQFNSPLHF. The CDR3 nucleotides read TGTGCCAGTAGCAATCCGGGACAGTTTAATTCACCCCTCCACTTT.

The genes are TRBV12-3 or TRBV12-4 and TRBJ2-7; no clear D gene. This CDR3 is 11 amino acids long. The ends were cut back, 6 bases at V and 6 bases at J, with 9 bases in the middle. The CDR3 bases are TGTGCCAGCAGCCTTCGCAGCGAGCAGTACTTC. It is translated as CASSLRSEQYF.

The rearrangement joins TRBV28 to TRBJ2-2; TRBD2 aligns across 8 bases. The CDR3 covers 16 residues. Losses at the gene ends were 5 bases for V and 3 bases for J; bases not matched to a gene: 8. CDR1 and CDR2 from the germline V gene are MDHEN and SYDVKM. The DNA of the CDR3 is TGTGCCAGCAGTGTACCGGGACTAGTAGACACCGGGGAGCTGTTTTTT. Protein product: CASSVPGLVDTGELFF.

The J gene is TRBJ2-5, the V gene TRBV6-5, with 7 bases identical to TRBD1. With V trimmed by 6 bases and J by 6 bases, 10 bases remained unmatched. The CDR3 contains 14 residues. The V gene's germline CDR1 is MNHEY and CDR2 SVGAGI. The CDR3 bases are TGTGCCAGCAGCGCTGACAGGGTAGTAAAGACCCAGTACTTC. Amino acids: CASSADRVVKTQYF.

The chain couples TRBV4-1 to TRBJ2-5; 9 bases fit TRBD2. This CDR3 comprises 16 residues. Per the germline V gene, CDR1 is MGHRA and CDR2 is YSYEKL. J was trimmed by 1 base and V by 4 bases; bases with no gene match: 7. CDR3 sequence reads: CASSRETSGVQETQYF. The CDR3 DNA is TGCGCCAGCAGCCGGGAGACTAGCGGAGTCCAAGAGACCCAGTACTTC.

The chain uses TRBV15 and TRBJ2-2; 8 bases match TRBD2. V gave up 3 bases and J gave up 5 bases; unmatched junction bases: 8. The CDR3 is 16 residues long. CDR1 is LNHNV and CDR2 is YYDKDF in the germline V gene (reference sequence). As DNA, the CDR3 is TGTGCCACCAGCAGGAGGGCGGGAGGAGAAACCGGGGAGCTGTTTTTT. It encodes CATSRRAGGETGELFF.

The V and J genes are TRBV6-1 and TRBJ1-1; D gene unclear. Trimming removed 1 base at V and 3 bases at J, with 6 bases between. The CDR3 runs to 13 residues. Germline V gene lookup returns CDR1 MNHNS and CDR2 SASEGT. The CDR3 nucleotides are TGTGCCAGCAGTGAAGTGAGAGACACTGAAGCTTTCTTT. Amino acids: CASSEVRDTEAFF.

This clone occurred once. The CDR3 spells CASSGSRGEKLFF. CDR3 DNA: TGTGCCAGCAGCGGGTCCCGGGGGGAAAAACTGTTTTTT. The genes are TRBV28 and TRBJ1-4; TRBD1 is a possible D gene (5 bases). This CDR3 spans 13 amino acids. Germline V gives CDR1 MDHEN, CDR2 SYDVKM. Trimming took 6 bases from V and 8 from J, leaving 13 bases between them. The full variable domain, rest sourced from reference TRBV28 and TRBJ1-4, is DVKVTQSSRYLVKRTGEKVFLECVQDMDHENMFWYRQDPGLGLRLIYFSYDVKMKEKGDIPEGYSVSREKKERFSLILESASTNQTSMYLCASSGSRGEKLFFGSGTQLSVL.

The rearrangement links TRBV29-1 to TRBJ2-7, with 9 bases matching TRBD2. The CDR3 sequence is 14 residues long. The V segment lost 4 bases and the J segment 0 bases; nucleotides outside the gene matches: 4. Germline loops: CDR1 SQVTM, CDR2 ANQGSEA. The CDR3 DNA reads as TGCAGCGTTGGGGCTAGCGGGGCCTCCTACGAGCAGTACTTC. Translation: CSVGASGASYEQYF.

The chain carries TRBV5-8 and TRBJ2-1, with D unclear. Deletions cut 4 bases from V and 5 bases from J, with 13 bases between. CDR3 length: 14 amino acids. Germline CDR1 is SGHTS and CDR2 is YDEGEE. This CDR3 reads CASSRITRNNEQFF. The CDR3 DNA reads TGTGCCAGCAGCCGTATAACGAGAAACAATGAGCAGTTCTTC.

The chain is built from TRBV2 and TRBJ1-1; TRBD1 might be the D (6 bases). Trimming took 9 bases from V and 11 from J, leaving 22 bases between them. The CDR3 is made up of 13 amino acids. Germline V CDR1 and CDR2: SNHLY, FYNNEI. The CDR3 here is CASDRILPERAFF. DNA of the CDR3: TGTGCCAGTGACAGGATTCTGCCAGAAAGGGCTTTCTTT.

V and J are TRBV3-1 (or the pseudogene TRBV3-2) and TRBJ1-2; 7 bases align to TRBD1. J gave up 5 bases and V 8 bases, and 8 bases lay outside the gene matches. The germline gives CDR1 LGHDT, CDR2 YNNKEL (reference sequence). CDR3 length: 13 residues. The CDR3 DNA reads TGTGCCAGCGCCGGGATACAGGGGTATGGCTACACCTTC. Encoded protein: CASAGIQGYGYTF.

J is TRBJ2-1 and V is TRBV7-9, with no clear D. In germline, CDR1 is SEHNR, CDR2 FQNEAQ (reference sequence). Trimming removed 2 bases from V and 6 bases from J, with 11 bases in between. The CDR3 length is 14 residues. CDR3: CASSLFGTGNEQFF. CDR3 bases: TGTGCCAGCAGCTTATTTGGCACGGGCAATGAGCAGTTCTTC.

The rearrangement joins TRBV5-1 to TRBJ2-3; a possible D gene is TRBD2 (6 bases). CDR1 is SGHRS, CDR2 YFSETQ, per germline. The length of the CDR3 is 18 residues. The V gene lost 1 base and the J gene lost 5 bases, with 23 bases spanning the gap. Here the CDR3 reads CASSLSVSGIIPQDTQYF. CDR3 nucleotides: TGCGCCAGCAGCTTGAGTGTTAGCGGCATTATTCCCCAAGATACGCAGTATTTT.

The count of this clone is one. The rearrangement links TRBV6-5 to TRBJ1-5; 11 nucleotides line up with TRBD1. In germline, CDR1 is MNHEY, CDR2 SVGAGI. The CDR3 length is 15 residues. V trimming: 5 bases; J trimming: 7 bases; junction bases outside the gene matches: 7. This CDR3 is CASSIGTGGRQPQHF. In DNA form, the CDR3 reads TGTGCCAGCAGTATCGGGACAGGGGGAAGGCAGCCCCAGCATTTT.

The genes are TRBV28 and TRBJ2-7; 7 bases fit TRBD1. The CDR3 totals 16 residues. CDR1 is MDHEN and CDR2 is SYDVKM in the germline V gene. V shed 5 bases, J shed 4 bases, and the junction held 14 bases outside the gene matches. CDR3: CASSPPAAGGRYEQYF. The CDR3 coding sequence is TGTGCCAGCAGTCCGCCGGCCGCAGGGGGACGATACGAGCAGTACTTC.

This chain connects TRBV9 to TRBJ2-2; tentative D call: TRBD2 (6 bases). The germline gives CDR1 SGDLS, CDR2 YYNGEE. Trimming pared 6 bases from V and 2 bases from J, leaving 14 bases between. The CDR3 extends over 15 amino acids. CDR3 coding DNA: TGTGCCAGCATAAGGGTAGCGGTTAACACCGGGGAGCTGTTTTTT. The encoded protein is CASIRVAVNTGELFF.

The chain joins TRBV6-1 to TRBJ1-5; 7 bases are shared with TRBD1. The germline gives CDR1 MNHNS, CDR2 SASEGT. V gave up 3 bases and J gave up 4 bases; unmatched junction bases: 3. The CDR3 covers 14 residues. CDR3 nucleotide sequence: TGTGCCAGCAGTGACGACAGGGTGAATCAGCCCCAGCATTTT. This codes for CASSDDRVNQPQHF.

The chain employs TRBV5-1 and TRBJ2-1; TRBD1 matches 8 bases. Trimming cost V 6 bases and J 7 bases; bases outside gene matches: 9. Looked up from germline, CDR1 is SGHRS and CDR2 is YFSETQ. The CDR3 covers 14 residues. The DNA of the CDR3 is TGCGCCAGCATCCTCTCAGGGGGCGAGAATGAGCAGTTCTTC. This encodes CASILSGGENEQFF.

V usage is TRBV5-1 and J usage is TRBJ1-4; 10 nucleotides match TRBD1. The CDR3 has 18 residues. CDR1 and CDR2 (germline): SGHRS, YFSETQ. The V segment lost 5 bases and the J segment 0 bases; nucleotides outside the gene matches: 10. The CDR3 bases are TGCGCCAGCAGTTCTGGACAGGGGGACTCAGCAACTAATGAAAAACTGTTTTTT. Translated: CASSSGQGDSATNEKLFF.

This clone has only one observation. The V call is TRBV30, the J call TRBJ1-6; D possibly corresponds to TRBD1 (6 bases). Germline lookup yields CDR1 GTSNPN and CDR2 SVGIG (reference sequence). The V end lost 5 bases, the J end lost 1 base, and 6 bases lay between the germline ends. The CDR3 is 13 amino acids. Here the CDR3 reads CAWQGSYNSPLHF. The DNA for the CDR3 is TGTGCCTGGCAGGGGTCCTATAATTCACCCCTCCACTTT.

The CDR3 here is CATSRGRRLGGKDTQYF. CDR3 coding DNA: TGTGCCACCAGCAGAGGGCGCCGACTAGGTGGTAAAGATACGCAGTATTTT. V and J are TRBV15 and TRBJ2-3, with D possibly being TRBD2 (6 bases). Germline assignment: CDR1 LNHNV and CDR2 YYDKDF (reference sequence). This CDR3 has 17 amino acids. V shed 1 base and J shed 5 bases, with 19 bases lying between them.

CDR3 region: CASSLPGQGDEKLFF. In nucleotides, the CDR3 is TGTGCCAGCAGCTTACCGGGACAGGGGGATGAAAAACTGTTTTTT. The chain carries TRBV7-9 and TRBJ1-4, with TRBD1 identical over 11 bases. The CDR3 is 15 residues long. Trimming removed 2 bases from V and 6 bases from J; junction bases left unmatched: 2. The germline V gene has CDR1 SEHNR and CDR2 FQNEAQ (reference sequence).

The rearrangement uses TRBV11-2 and TRBJ2-2; TRBD1 matches at 8 bases. Germline V CDR1 and CDR2: SGHAT, FQNNGV. The CDR3 contains 17 residues. V was pared by 2 bases and J by 7 bases, with 12 bases of the junction left unmatched. DNA of the CDR3: TGTGCCAGCAGCTTACCTTCAGGGGGCGTTAAGGACGGGGAGCTGTTTTTT. Translating gives CASSLPSGGVKDGELFF.

J is TRBJ2-1 and V is TRBV7-9, with 8 positions matching TRBD2. The V and J ends lost 2 bases and 3 bases, in that order; junction bases with no gene match: 3. This CDR3 contains 15 residues. CDR1 and CDR2 from the germline V gene are SEHNR and FQNEAQ (reference sequence). CDR3 sequence reads: CASSLQREFYNEQFF. CDR3 bases: TGTGCCAGCAGCTTACAGCGGGAGTTCTACAATGAGCAGTTCTTC.

The CDR3 loop is CASRLTGSDYGYTF. The DNA of the CDR3 is TGTGCCAGCAGATTGACAGGGTCAGACTATGGCTACACCTTC. The rearrangement joins TRBV7-9 to TRBJ1-2, with TRBD1 matching over 7 bases. The CDR3 is made up of 14 amino acids. V was clipped by 6 bases and J by 3 bases; unmatched bases: 7. The germline V gene encodes CDR1 SEHNR and CDR2 FQNEAQ (reference sequence).